This T cell receptor beta chain emerged from a study of blood T cell repertoires in COVID-19. Repertoires were generated with immunoSEQ multiplex PCR, while TCRdb's copy carries only in-frame clones and drops some. The data contain a few hundred thousand clones, around 86% of them singletons. CDR3 length equals 13 residues. Trimming removed 5 bases at V and 6 bases at J, with 14 bases between. The germline V gene encodes CDR1 SGHTA and CDR2 FQGTGA. Participants were placed into cohorts based on the clinical history they reported. Donors in Cohort 3 who had recovered were those with two negative PCRs, healthcare professional clearance, or resolution of their symptoms.

Sequencing was carried out using PBMCs or T cells enriched from blood (not recorded which). The chain links TRBV7-3 to TRBJ2-7; tentatively, D is TRBD1 (6 bases). The sequence came from a woman aged 45-60 years who had recovered from COVID-19. The DNA for the CDR3 is TGTGCCAGCAGCCGGACAGCTAAAAGCGAGCAGTACTTC. Translated: CASSRTAKSEQYF.